The 30 T cell receptor beta chains below all came from one sample that was sequenced in a study of cytomegalovirus exposure and HLA in healthy donors. The PCR employed 60 Vbeta primers together with 13 Jbeta primers. Using immunoSEQ multiplex PCR, the repertoire was profiled, and TCRdb retains in-frame clones only, with some absent. Counted here are roughly 150,000 clones, 73% occurring once; the ten biggest clones make up under 2%. The specimen sequenced was PBMCs. Receptors were obtained from a woman aged 18-29 years in good health and CMV-seronegative.

In DNA form, the CDR3 reads TGTGCCAGCAGCCCCCGGTGGGGAAGTGAAGCGGACACCATATATTTT. Its translation: CASSPRWGSEADTIYF. The V call is TRBV7-2, the J call TRBJ1-3; D gene unclear. Germline V gene sequence: CDR1 SGHTA, CDR2 FQGNSA. CDR3 length: 16 amino acids. With 5 bases removed from V and 8 bases from J, the gap between germline ends came to 22 bases.

The J gene is TRBJ1-2, the V gene TRBV5-4; D might be TRBD1 (5 bases). V lost 0 bases and J lost 13, with 16 bases in between. The CDR3 runs to 13 residues. CDR1 and CDR2 from the germline V gene are SGHNT and YYREEE (reference sequence). The CDR3 here is CASSLAAGAPLTF. CDR3 sequence (DNA): TGTGCCAGCAGCTTGGCAGCTGGGGCCCCTCTCACCTTC.

The chain uses TRBV19 and TRBJ2-5; 9 nucleotides match TRBD2. The length of the CDR3 is 16 residues. J lost 4 bases, V lost 2 bases, and 8 bases had no gene match. The germline V gene has CDR1 LNHDA and CDR2 SQIVND (reference sequence). Written as DNA, the CDR3 is TGTGCCAGTAGTATACGAGCGGGAGGTTTGGGAGAGACCCAGTACTTC. Residues: CASSIRAGGLGETQYF.

This sequence joins TRBV27 and TRBJ2-5, with 7 bases matching TRBD2. Germline CDR1 reads MNHEY; CDR2 reads SMNVEV (reference sequence). V was clipped by 5 bases and J by 11 bases; unmatched bases: 8. CDR3 length: 12 residues. CDR3 in amino acids: CASSGLDYTQYF. CDR3 bases: TGTGCCAGCAGTGGACTAGACTATACGCAGTACTTC.

The chain has TRBV6-5 and TRBJ2-5, with D unresolved. Germline-derived CDR1 and CDR2 are MNHEY and SVGAGI. This CDR3 has 14 residues. With 0 bases removed from V and 2 bases from J, the gap between germline ends came to 7 bases. CDR3 DNA sequence: TGTGCCAGCAGTTACTCTGGCCAGCAAGAGACCCAGTACTTC. Translation gives CASSYSGQQETQYF.

The chain recombines TRBV7-8 with TRBJ2-7; D possibly corresponds to TRBD1 (6 bases). CDR3 size: 15 residues. V gave up 5 bases and J gave up 1 base, with 15 bases separating them. Per the germline V gene, CDR1 is SGHVS and CDR2 is FQNEAQ. CDR3 bases: TGTGCCAGCAGCCGAGACAGGCTACTTTCCTACGAGCAGTACGTC. It yields the protein CASSRDRLLSYEQYV.

The rearrangement joins TRBV9 to TRBJ2-3; 9 bases fit TRBD1. Germline CDR1 SGDLS, CDR2 YYNGEE. The length of the CDR3 is 16 residues. Trimming cost V 5 bases and J 1 base; bases outside gene matches: 8. The CDR3 bases are TGTGCCAGCAGTCGGAGGGGGGACAGGGGCACAGATACGCAGTATTTT. Its protein product is CASSRRGDRGTDTQYF.

The chain links TRBV7-9 to TRBJ1-1; TRBD1 is a possible D gene (5 bases). Germline V gives CDR1 SEHNR, CDR2 FQNEAQ (reference sequence). Trimming pared 1 base from V and 3 bases from J, leaving 9 bases between. The CDR3 totals 14 residues. The CDR3, as DNA: TGTGCCAGCAGCTTAGGGGGCGGGGACACTGAAGCTTTCTTT. Amino acid sequence: CASSLGGGDTEAFF.

The chain employs TRBV7-2 and TRBJ1-5; no reliable D call. Per the germline V gene, CDR1 is SGHTA and CDR2 is FQGNSA. With 6 bases removed from V and 5 bases from J, the gap between germline ends came to 11 bases. The CDR3 length is 13 residues. The CDR3 here is CASRSFDYQPQHF. The DNA for the CDR3 is TGTGCCAGCAGATCTTTTGACTATCAGCCCCAGCATTTT. Looking up the rest from reference TRBV7-2 and TRBJ1-5 gives the full variable domain: GAGVSQSPSNKVTEKGKDVELRCDPISGHTALYWYRQSLGQGLEFLIYFQGNSAPDKSGLPSDRFSAERTGGSVSTLTIQRTQQEDSAVYLCASRSFDYQPQHFGDGTRLSIL.

This sequence joins TRBV19 and TRBJ1-5, with 11 bases aligning to TRBD1. Trimming cost V 6 bases and J 2 bases; bases outside gene matches: 6. CDR1 and CDR2 from the germline V gene are LNHDA and SQIVND (reference sequence). The CDR3 spans 16 residues. CDR3 sequence (DNA): TGTGCCAGTAGCGGGACAGGGGGAATTGGCAATCAGCCCCAGCATTTT. Its translation: CASSGTGGIGNQPQHF.

This clone has a single count. The rearrangement uses TRBV4-1 and TRBJ2-3; the match to TRBD2 covers 9 bases. Trimming took 3 bases from V and 6 from J; bases not matched to a gene: 13. The CDR3 has 17 amino acids. Germline lookup yields CDR1 MGHRA and CDR2 YSYEKL. Here the CDR3 reads CASSHLPMGRGGDTQYF. CDR3 bases: TGCGCCAGCAGCCATCTCCCGATGGGGCGGGGGGGGGATACGCAGTATTTT.

V is TRBV6-1 and J is TRBJ1-2, with 10 bases aligning to TRBD1. This CDR3 spans 16 amino acids. The V gene's germline CDR1 is MNHNS and CDR2 SASEGT. The ends lost 4 bases at V and 2 bases at J; junction bases unmatched: 7. The CDR3 DNA reads as TGTGCCAGCAGTGGGACAGGGGGAGGGGTGAACTATGGCTACACCTTC. Translating gives CASSGTGGGVNYGYTF.

This CDR3 reads CASKSPGTDTQYF. CDR3 bases: TGTGCCAGCAAGTCCCCAGGCACAGATACGCAGTATTTT. V is TRBV28 and J is TRBJ2-3; D unclear. The CDR3 covers 13 residues. Trimming took off 7 bases at V and 1 base at J, with 9 bases between the two ends. Per the germline V gene, CDR1 is MDHEN and CDR2 is SYDVKM. The entire variable domain, with the rest obtained from reference TRBV28 and TRBJ2-3, is as follows: DVKVTQSSRYLVKRTGEKVFLECVQDMDHENMFWYRQDPGLGLRLIYFSYDVKMKEKGDIPEGYSVSREKKERFSLILESASTNQTSMYLCASKSPGTDTQYFGPGTRLTVL.

This clone was seen more than once but under ten times. This chain links TRBV6-4 with TRBJ2-7, with 12 bases lining up with TRBD1. The CDR3 has 14 residues. Germline V gene lookup returns CDR1 MRHNA and CDR2 SNTAGT. The J segment lost 6 bases and the V segment lost 5 bases, leaving 5 bases of the junction unmatched. The CDR3 sequence is CASSPGTGGGEQYF. The CDR3 DNA follows: TGTGCCAGCAGTCCCGGGACAGGGGGCGGCGAGCAGTACTTC.

The gene calls are TRBV30 and TRBJ1-1; TRBD1 matches at 7 bases. Per the germline V gene, CDR1 is GTSNPN and CDR2 is SVGIG (reference sequence). V trimming: 0 bases; J trimming: 8 bases; junction bases outside the gene matches: 6. This CDR3 has 13 residues. The CDR3 spells CAWSVWAGGEAFF. CDR3 in DNA: TGTGCCTGGAGTGTATGGGCAGGGGGAGAAGCTTTCTTT.

The chain carries TRBV6-1 and TRBJ2-7; D remains ambiguous. This CDR3 spans 13 amino acids. Germline values: CDR1 MNHNS, CDR2 SASEGT. V lost 4 bases and J lost 4, with 11 bases in between. The CDR3 loop is CASSVQAKYEQYF. CDR3 nucleotides: TGTGCCAGCAGTGTTCAAGCGAAATACGAGCAGTACTTC.

This clone was counted between two and nine times. The rearrangement uses TRBV7-2 and TRBJ1-2; 7 bases line up with TRBD1. Germline-derived CDR1 and CDR2 are SGHTA and FQGNSA. The CDR3 is made up of 12 amino acids. V trimming: 4 bases; J trimming: 5 bases; junction bases outside the gene matches: 1. CDR3 nucleotide sequence: TGTGCCAGCAGCTCGACAGGGTATGGCTACACCTTC. Amino acid sequence: CASSSTGYGYTF.

This chain joins TRBV20-1 and TRBJ2-7; D is undetermined. The CDR3 covers 11 residues. The V gene's germline CDR1 is DFQATT and CDR2 SNEGSKA (reference sequence). With 5 bases removed from V and 4 bases from J, the gap between germline ends came to 9 bases. CDR3: CSAGVLYEQYF. The CDR3 nucleotides read TGCAGTGCTGGAGTTCTTTACGAGCAGTACTTC.

The chain carries TRBV5-1 and TRBJ1-1; D is ambiguous. This CDR3 region has 16 residues. V was clipped by 4 bases and J by 0 bases, with 16 bases between them. The V gene's germline CDR1 is SGHRS and CDR2 YFSETQ. The CDR3 loop reads CASSTKFSGMNTEAFF. The CDR3 DNA sequence: TGCGCCAGCAGCACTAAGTTCTCGGGTATGAACACTGAAGCTTTCTTT.

The chain links TRBV5-4 to TRBJ2-1, with a tentative D call TRBD2 (6 bases). The germline V gene encodes CDR1 SGHNT and CDR2 YYREEE (reference sequence). This CDR3 contains 16 residues. Trimming left V 5 bases short and J 0 bases short, with 15 bases between. CDR3 DNA: TGTGCCAGCAGGCCCGCGGGACTGGCCTCCTACAATGAGCAGTTCTTC. It encodes CASRPAGLASYNEQFF.

The V call is TRBV9, the J call TRBJ2-1; 11 nucleotides match TRBD2. This CDR3 is 14 amino acids long. J was trimmed by 10 bases and V by 4 bases; bases with no gene match: 7. Germline values: CDR1 SGDLS, CDR2 YYNGEE. The chain's CDR3 is CASSSSSGGLEQFF. The CDR3 nucleotides are TGTGCCAGCAGCTCATCTAGCGGGGGGCTCGAGCAGTTCTTC.

This clone was seen just once. The gene calls are TRBV10-3 and TRBJ1-1; tentative D call: TRBD1 (5 bases). The CDR3 loop spans 15 amino acids. Trimming left V 2 bases short and J 0 bases short, with 10 bases between. Germline V gene data show CDR1 as ENHRY and CDR2 as SYGVKD. CDR3 sequence reads: CAISEAGGMNTEAFF. The CDR3 nucleotides read TGTGCCATCAGTGAGGCCGGGGGGATGAACACTGAAGCTTTCTTT.

This clone is a singleton in its sample. The chain carries TRBV7-2 and TRBJ2-1, with a tentative D call TRBD2 (6 bases). With 2 bases removed from V and 6 bases from J, the gap between germline ends came to 14 bases. The CDR3 runs to 15 residues. The V gene's germline CDR1 is SGHTA and CDR2 FQGNSA. The CDR3 coding sequence is TGTGCCAGCAGCTTAACAGTGGACTACCTCAATGAGCAGTTCTTC. This translates into CASSLTVDYLNEQFF.

Concerning this clone: The junction does not match germline at one end; this may be a read error. This rearrangement joins TRBV7-9 to TRBJ2-3; 7 positions match TRBD2. The CDR3 is made up of 16 amino acids. Germline assignment: CDR1 SEHNR and CDR2 FQNEAQ (reference sequence). The CDR3 nucleotides read TGTTCCAGCAGCCTCAGGGAGGCGGGAGCACAAGATACGCAGTATTTT. It yields the protein CSSSLREAGAQDTQYF.

This clone was counted a single time. The chain has TRBV27 and TRBJ2-1, with 7 bases lining up with TRBD2. From germline, CDR1 is MNHEY and CDR2 SMNVEV (reference sequence). With V trimmed by 5 bases and J by 8 bases, 9 bases remained unmatched. The CDR3 totals 14 residues. The CDR3 region is CASSPSRLADEQFF. As DNA, the CDR3 is TGTGCCAGCAGTCCCTCGAGACTAGCCGATGAGCAGTTCTTC.

The chain employs TRBV2 and TRBJ2-5; a possible D gene is TRBD2 (7 bases). The CDR3 sequence is 18 residues long. V was cut by 1 base and J by 5 bases, with 23 bases left in between. The germline CDR1 and CDR2 sequences are SNHLY and FYNNEI. The CDR3 DNA reads TGTGCCAGCAGTGAAGAAAAGGGGGGGGCAGGGGTTGGGGAGACCCAGTACTTC. Translating gives CASSEEKGGAGVGETQYF.

The chain links TRBV7-3 to TRBJ2-7; a possible D gene is TRBD2 (6 bases). Germline CDR1 is SGHTA and CDR2 is FQGTGA. Between the trimmed V and J ends, which lost 6 bases and 7 bases, there was a span of 16 bases. CDR3 length equals 13 residues. CDR3 amino acids: CASSLLGGGEQYF. CDR3 sequence (DNA): TGTGCCAGCAGTTTACTCGGAGGAGGGGAGCAGTACTTC.

The chain is built from TRBV5-1 and TRBJ1-4, with TRBD1 identical over 7 bases. Looked up from germline, CDR1 is SGHRS and CDR2 is YFSETQ. This CDR3 has 13 residues. Unmatched junction bases numbered 3, after V lost 2 bases and J lost 8 bases. CDR3 protein: CASSFTTGEKLFF. For the CDR3, the DNA is TGCGCCAGCAGCTTCACGACAGGGGAAAAACTGTTTTTT.

The gene calls are TRBV9 and TRBJ2-3; 14 bases fit TRBD2. V dropped 7 bases and J dropped 4; count of bases not matched to a gene: 8. The CDR3 is 16 residues long. Germline CDR1 is SGDLS and CDR2 is YYNGEE. The CDR3 protein is CASGPGTSGRADTQYF. DNA for the CDR3: TGTGCCAGCGGGCCCGGGACTAGCGGGAGAGCAGATACGCAGTATTTT.

V gene TRBV9 combines with J gene TRBJ2-5; D may be TRBD1 (6 bases). Germline CDR1 and CDR2: SGDLS and YYNGEE. The V end lost 0 bases, the J end lost 5 bases, and 14 bases lay between the germline ends. CDR3 size: 15 residues. The CDR3 protein is CASSVGGQGPETQYF. The CDR3 DNA reads as TGTGCCAGCAGCGTAGGGGGGCAGGGACCGGAGACCCAGTACTTC.